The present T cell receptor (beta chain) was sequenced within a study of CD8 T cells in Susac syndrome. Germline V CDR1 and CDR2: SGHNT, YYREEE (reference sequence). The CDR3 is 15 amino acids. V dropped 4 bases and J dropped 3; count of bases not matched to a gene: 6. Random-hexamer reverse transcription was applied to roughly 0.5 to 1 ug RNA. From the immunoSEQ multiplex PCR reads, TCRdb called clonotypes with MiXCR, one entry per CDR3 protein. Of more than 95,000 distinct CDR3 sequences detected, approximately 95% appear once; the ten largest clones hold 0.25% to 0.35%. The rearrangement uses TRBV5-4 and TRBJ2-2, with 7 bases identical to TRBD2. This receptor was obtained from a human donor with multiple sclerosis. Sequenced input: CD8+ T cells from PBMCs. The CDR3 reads CASSRWDYYTGELFF. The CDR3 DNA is TGTGCCAGCAGCCGGTGGGACTACTACACCGGGGAGCTGTTTTTT.